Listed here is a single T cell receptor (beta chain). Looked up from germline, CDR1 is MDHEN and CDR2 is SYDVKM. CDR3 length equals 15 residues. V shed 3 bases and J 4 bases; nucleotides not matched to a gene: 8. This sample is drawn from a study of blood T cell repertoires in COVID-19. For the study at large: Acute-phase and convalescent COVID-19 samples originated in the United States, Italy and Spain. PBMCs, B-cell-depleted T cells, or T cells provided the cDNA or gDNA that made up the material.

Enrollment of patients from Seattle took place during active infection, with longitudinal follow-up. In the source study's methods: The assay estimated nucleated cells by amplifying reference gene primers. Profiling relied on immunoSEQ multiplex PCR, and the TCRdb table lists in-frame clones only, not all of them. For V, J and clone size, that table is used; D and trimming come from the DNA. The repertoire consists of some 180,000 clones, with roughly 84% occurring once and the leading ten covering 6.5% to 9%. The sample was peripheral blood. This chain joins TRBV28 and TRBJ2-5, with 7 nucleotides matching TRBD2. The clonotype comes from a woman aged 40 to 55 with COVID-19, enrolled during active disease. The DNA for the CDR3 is TGTGCCAGCAGTTTCGCGGAAATAGCGGGAGAGACCCAGTACTTC. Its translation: CASSFAEIAGETQYF.